The 12 T cell receptor beta chains below all came from one sample that was sequenced in a study of CD8+ T cells in alopecia areata. RNA extraction and reverse transcription yielded cDNA as sequencing template. Data came from immunoSEQ multiplex PCR; TCRdb stores just in-frame clones and leaves some out. The table lists 140,000 to 150,000 clones, roughly half of them singletons. The sequencing used CD4+ T cells sorted from blood, collected at week 0. These receptors were collected from a human donor with alopecia areata.

The chain joins TRBV5-1 to TRBJ2-3; TRBD1 matches 8 bases. V gave up 6 bases and J gave up 4 bases; unmatched junction bases: 7. This CDR3 region has 14 residues. Looked up from germline, CDR1 is SGHRS and CDR2 is YFSETQ. The CDR3 spells CASTRQGIADTQYF. As DNA, the CDR3 is TGCGCCAGCACTCGACAGGGGATCGCAGATACGCAGTATTTT.

V is TRBV28 and J is TRBJ2-1; TRBD2 matches 7 bases. Germline V gene data show CDR1 as MDHEN and CDR2 as SYDVKM. CDR3 size: 16 residues. Germline trimming cut 2 bases from V and 2 bases from J; bases unmatched to any gene: 6. The CDR3 region has the DNA TGTGCCAGCAGTTTAGTTCGGGGGGTAGCCTACAATGAGCAGTTCTTC. Translating it yields CASSLVRGVAYNEQFF.

The chain employs TRBV30 and TRBJ1-2; 8 bases match TRBD1. The CDR3 spans 15 residues. V was clipped by 2 bases and J by 2 bases; unmatched bases: 7. CDR1 is GTSNPN and CDR2 is SVGIG in the germline V gene (reference sequence). CDR3 sequence reads: CAWSFDGQGNYGYTF. The CDR3 region has the DNA TGTGCCTGGAGTTTCGACGGACAGGGCAACTATGGCTACACCTTC.

This chain uses TRBV19 with TRBJ1-5; the D is unclear. The CDR3 runs to 18 residues. Trimming took off 7 bases at V and 0 bases at J, with 22 bases between the two ends. The germline V gene encodes CDR1 LNHDA and CDR2 SQIVND (reference sequence). The CDR3 protein is CASTKFPDEAISNQPQHF. CDR3 in DNA: TGTGCCAGTACTAAATTCCCGGACGAGGCCATTAGCAATCAGCCCCAGCATTTT.

The chain has TRBV5-4 and TRBJ1-3; D is perhaps TRBD1 (5 bases). The V and J ends lost 4 bases and 1 base respectively, with 9 bases between them. This CDR3 is built from 14 residues. Germline CDR1 and CDR2: SGHNT and YYREEE (reference sequence). CDR3 amino acids: CASSVGVSGNTIYF. The CDR3 coding sequence is TGTGCCAGCAGCGTAGGGGTTTCTGGAAACACCATATATTTT.

This chain uses TRBV2 with TRBJ2-5, with D possibly called TRBD1 or TRBD2 (6 bases each). Per the germline V gene, CDR1 is SNHLY and CDR2 is FYNNEI. The V end was cut by 8 bases, the J end by 4 bases, with 14 bases between. This CDR3 contains 13 residues. CDR3 loop: CASRPGGRETQYF. The DNA of the CDR3 is TGTGCCAGCCGCCCCGGGGGCCGAGAGACCCAGTACTTC.

This clone was recorded a few times. The chain uses TRBV28 and TRBJ1-2; the D gene is possibly TRBD1 (5 bases). Germline-derived CDR1 and CDR2 are MDHEN and SYDVKM. V lost 11 bases, J lost 0 bases, and 22 bases lay in between. The CDR3 has 16 amino acids. The CDR3 here is CAAFSRDGRANYGYTF. The CDR3 DNA reads as TGTGCCGCCTTCTCCCGGGACGGTCGAGCTAACTATGGCTACACCTTC.

This clone came up once. This rearrangement joins TRBV18 to TRBJ1-1; 10 bases match TRBD1. Unmatched junction bases numbered 4, after V lost 3 bases and J lost 0 bases. The CDR3 runs 16 residues. CDR1 KGHSH and CDR2 LQKENI come from the germline V gene. The CDR3 bases are TGTGCCAGCTCACCGGGGACAGGGGTCATGAACACTGAAGCTTTCTTT. Protein product: CASSPGTGVMNTEAFF.

J is TRBJ1-2 and V is TRBV5-6; D may be TRBD1 (5 bases). Germline values: CDR1 SGHDT, CDR2 YYEEEE. The V gene lost 0 bases and the J gene lost 6 bases, with 6 bases spanning the gap. The CDR3 covers 12 residues. In nucleotides, the CDR3 is TGTGCCAGCAGCTTGGGAGGGGATGGCTACACCTTC. It translates to CASSLGGDGYTF.

The chain joins TRBV9 to TRBJ2-7, with 10 bases lining up with TRBD1. Trimming removed 0 bases from V and 5 bases from J; junction bases left unmatched: 8. CDR1 SGDLS and CDR2 YYNGEE come from the germline V gene. The CDR3 contains 16 residues. CDR3 sequence reads: CASSVGLGTGVNEQYF. In DNA, the CDR3 is TGTGCCAGCAGCGTAGGACTAGGGACAGGGGTGAACGAGCAGTACTTC.

This clone is categorized as medium-sized. The chain recombines TRBV5-6 with TRBJ2-2; 11 nucleotides agree with TRBD2. The CDR3 runs 19 residues. Per germline, CDR1 SGHDT and CDR2 YYEEEE. V was pared by 3 bases and J by 3 bases, with 13 bases of the junction left unmatched. The CDR3 sequence is CASSSGPPLAGADTGELFF. The CDR3 DNA sequence: TGTGCCAGCAGCTCTGGGCCCCCACTAGCGGGAGCCGACACCGGGGAGCTGTTTTTT. The variable domain in full, with the rest retrieved from reference TRBV5-6 and TRBJ2-2, is DAGVTQSPTHLIKTRGQQVTLRCSPKSGHDTVSWYQQALGQGPQFIFQYYEEEERQRGNFPDRFSGHQFPNYSSELNVNALLLGDSALYLCASSSGPPLAGADTGELFFGEGSRLTVL.

This clone was detected only once. The rearrangement links TRBV2 to TRBJ1-4; 7 bases align to TRBD1. The CDR3 covers 15 residues. Germline V CDR1 and CDR2: SNHLY, FYNNEI. After removal of 5 bases from V and 1 base from J, the junction contained 4 bases not matched to a gene. CDR3 nucleotides: TGTGCCAGCAGTCGAGGGGGCAGAACTAATGAAAAACTGTTTTTT. Residues: CASSRGGRTNEKLFF.